The next 30 T cell receptor beta chains were all read from a single sample in a study of blood T cell repertoires in COVID-19. TCRdb's table, derived via immunoSEQ multiplex PCR, lists solely in-frame clones and lacks some. The table includes under 200,000 clones, 75% to 85% detected once. Sequenced sample: peripheral blood. The receptors derive from a human donor in a cohort sampled during active COVID-19.

As regards this clone: Other DNA sequences of this sample code for an identical CDR3. The chain carries TRBV18 and TRBJ2-7, with 11 positions matching TRBD2. V gave up 6 bases and J gave up 1 base; unmatched junction bases: 5. The CDR3 spans 15 residues. CDR1 and CDR2 (germline): KGHSH, LQKENI. The CDR3 region has the DNA TGTGCCAGCTCGCCCGGGACTAGCGGTTCCTACGAGCAGTACTTC. This encodes CASSPGTSGSYEQYF.

This chain joins TRBV7-9 and TRBJ2-7, with unresolved D. Trimming took off 4 bases at V and 3 bases at J, with 10 bases between the two ends. Per the germline V gene, CDR1 is SEHNR and CDR2 is FQNEAQ (reference sequence). The length of the CDR3 is 13 residues. CDR3 in DNA: TGTGCCAGCAGCTCCCTGCTCGGCTACGAGCAGTACTTC. As protein: CASSSLLGYEQYF.

The V call is TRBV18, the J call TRBJ1-5; 8 nucleotides line up with TRBD1. V shed 4 bases and J 6 bases; nucleotides not matched to a gene: 8. This CDR3 contains 15 residues. CDR1 is KGHSH, CDR2 LQKENI, per germline. The CDR3 reads CASSLGQEGIQPQHF. The CDR3 DNA reads TGTGCCAGCTCACTGGGACAGGAGGGAATTCAGCCCCAGCATTTT. Looking up the rest from reference TRBV18 and TRBJ1-5 gives the full variable domain: NAGVMQNPRHLVRRRGQEARLRCSPMKGHSHVYWYRQLPEEGLKFMVYLQKENIIDESGMPKERFSAEFPKEGPSILRIQQVVRGDSAAYFCASSLGQEGIQPQHFGDGTRLSIL.

Here the CDR3 reads CASSDRGQGYGYTF. As DNA, the CDR3 is TGTGCCAGTAGCGACAGGGGGCAGGGATATGGCTACACCTTC. The gene calls are TRBV19 and TRBJ1-2; 10 bases align to TRBD1. The CDR3 is 14 amino acids. Germline values: CDR1 LNHDA, CDR2 SQIVND (reference sequence). The junction had 6 bases not matched to a gene; V was cut back by 6 bases and J by 5 bases.

The gene calls are TRBV7-2 and TRBJ1-5; 10 bases match TRBD1. There are 14 residues in the CDR3. Germline trimming cut 5 bases from V and 9 bases from J; bases unmatched to any gene: 7. Germline lookup yields CDR1 SGHTA and CDR2 FQGNSA. CDR3 protein: CASSRRQGAGPQHF. The CDR3 coding sequence is TGTGCCAGCAGCAGAAGACAGGGGGCAGGGCCCCAGCATTTT.

The V and J genes are TRBV24-1 and TRBJ2-2, with D uncertain. Germline values: CDR1 KGHDR, CDR2 SFDVKD. Trimming took 3 bases from V and 3 from J, leaving 4 bases between them. The CDR3 is made up of 13 amino acids. CDR3 sequence reads: CATSDPYTGELFF. CDR3 in DNA: TGTGCCACCAGTGATCCCTACACCGGGGAGCTGTTTTTT.

The chain employs TRBV4-2 and TRBJ1-3; D is uncertain. Germline V gene lookup returns CDR1 LGHNA and CDR2 YNFKEQ. The V gene lost 0 bases and the J gene lost 0 bases, with 9 bases spanning the gap. The CDR3 loop spans 16 amino acids. This chain's CDR3 is CASSQEQVYSGNTIYF. For the CDR3, the DNA is TGTGCCAGCAGCCAAGAGCAGGTCTACTCTGGAAACACCATATATTTT.

This sequence joins TRBV4-3 and TRBJ1-1; 7 bases fit TRBD1. Germline CDR1 reads LGHNA; CDR2 reads YSLEER. V gave up 0 bases and J gave up 8 bases; unmatched junction bases: 9. This CDR3 is 15 amino acids long. Here the CDR3 reads CASSQESPNRGEAFF. The CDR3 DNA follows: TGCGCCAGCAGCCAAGAGTCCCCTAACAGGGGAGAAGCTTTCTTT.

The V call is TRBV15, the J call TRBJ2-2, with TRBD1 matching 8 bases. J lost 3 bases, V lost 3 bases, and 0 bases had no gene match. This CDR3 is built from 14 residues. CDR1 is LNHNV, CDR2 YYDKDF, per germline (reference sequence). The CDR3 sequence: CATSRDRDTGELFF. The DNA of the CDR3 is TGTGCCACCAGCAGGGACAGGGACACCGGGGAGCTGTTTTTT.

V gene TRBV6-5 combines with J gene TRBJ1-1; 7 positions match TRBD1. The V gene end was trimmed by 7 bases and the J gene end by 3 bases; junction bases not matched to a gene: 5. The germline V gene encodes CDR1 MNHEY and CDR2 SVGAGI. The CDR3 is made up of 13 amino acids. CDR3 in amino acids: CASKQGTDTEAFF. The CDR3 region has the DNA TGTGCCAGCAAGCAGGGGACAGACACTGAAGCTTTCTTT.

This sequence joins TRBV4-3 and TRBJ1-1; D uncertain. The ends were cut back, 0 bases at V and 3 bases at J, with 11 bases in the middle. Looked up from germline, CDR1 is LGHNA and CDR2 is YSLEER. The CDR3 extends over 15 amino acids. The CDR3 bases are TGCGCCAGCAGCCAAGAAGGGCGGGCAGACACTGAAGCTTTCTTT. Protein product: CASSQEGRADTEAFF.

J is TRBJ2-7 and V is TRBV5-6; D remains unclear. The CDR3 runs to 14 residues. V lost 3 bases and J 2 bases, leaving 12 bases between the germline ends. Germline V gene sequence: CDR1 SGHDT, CDR2 YYEEEE. The CDR3 spells CASSSPTVTYEQYF. CDR3 DNA: TGTGCCAGCAGCTCCCCGACTGTTACCTACGAGCAGTACTTC.

The chain recombines TRBV6-5 with TRBJ1-2; D possibly corresponds to TRBD1 (6 bases). CDR3 length: 12 residues. V dropped 11 bases and J dropped 6 bases, with 16 bases sitting between them. Germline V gene sequence: CDR1 MNHEY, CDR2 SVGAGI. The CDR3 here is CAATGGGDGYTF. DNA of the CDR3: TGTGCCGCCACCGGGGGGGGCGATGGCTACACCTTC.

The V gene is TRBV6-5, the J gene TRBJ1-4; the D is unclear. Germline CDR1 is MNHEY and CDR2 is SVGAGI. The length of the CDR3 is 14 residues. Deletions cut 7 bases from V and 5 bases from J, with 14 bases between. The CDR3 bases are TGTGCCAGCAAAAAATCCAACCAGAATGAAAAACTGTTTTTT. Its protein product is CASKKSNQNEKLFF.

This clone has a single count. The rearrangement joins TRBV28 to TRBJ1-5; 7 nucleotides align to TRBD1. Trimming at V came to 6 bases and at J to 10 bases, leaving 9 bases not matched to a gene. Germline values: CDR1 MDHEN, CDR2 SYDVKM. There are 13 residues in the CDR3. CDR3 protein: CASRGDSFFPQHF. The CDR3 DNA reads TGTGCCAGCAGGGGGGACAGTTTTTTTCCCCAGCATTTT.

This chain connects TRBV19 to TRBJ2-7, with D possibly being TRBD2 (6 bases). Germline CDR1 LNHDA, CDR2 SQIVND (reference sequence). The CDR3 is 14 residues long. Trimming took off 5 bases at V and 6 bases at J, with 17 bases between the two ends. This CDR3 reads CASSPGVGSTEQYF. CDR3 in DNA: TGTGCCAGTAGTCCGGGGGTGGGGTCTACCGAGCAGTACTTC. Full variable domain (rest looked up from reference TRBV19 and TRBJ2-7): DGGITQSPKYLFRKEGQNVTLSCEQNLNHDAMYWYRQDPGQGLRLIYYSQIVNDFQKGDIAEGYSVSREKKESFPLTVTSAQKNPTAFYLCASSPGVGSTEQYFGPGTRLTVT.

This sequence joins TRBV7-9 and TRBJ2-6; D call uncertain. CDR1 is SEHNR, CDR2 FQNEAQ, per germline (reference sequence). Trimming cost V 5 bases and J 3 bases, with 17 bases left between them. This CDR3 contains 17 residues. The CDR3 region is CASSLFPVVDGANVLTF. CDR3 DNA: TGTGCCAGCAGCCTATTCCCGGTAGTAGATGGGGCCAACGTCCTGACTTTC.

This rearrangement joins TRBV7-2 to TRBJ2-3, with 8 bases matching TRBD2. Germline values: CDR1 SGHTA, CDR2 FQGNSA. The CDR3 runs to 16 residues. With 2 bases clipped from V and 1 base from J, the junction kept 5 bases outside the gene matches. In nucleotides, the CDR3 is TGTGCCAGCAGCTTACAAAGCGGGGGCCGCACAGATACGCAGTATTTT. The encoded protein is CASSLQSGGRTDTQYF. The whole variable domain, remainder taken from reference TRBV7-2 and TRBJ2-3, is GAGVSQSPSNKVTEKGKDVELRCDPISGHTALYWYRQSLGQGLEFLIYFQGNSAPDKSGLPSDRFSAERTGGSVSTLTIQRTQQEDSAVYLCASSLQSGGRTDTQYFGPGTRLTVL.

The chain recombines TRBV7-2 with TRBJ1-5; D might be TRBD1 (5 bases). Germline V gene sequence: CDR1 SGHTA, CDR2 FQGNSA. The CDR3 is 13 amino acids. The ends were cut back, 5 bases at V and 7 bases at J, with 12 bases in the middle. The CDR3 loop is CASSTGGGQPQHF. DNA of the CDR3: TGTGCCAGCAGCACGGGGGGGGGACAGCCCCAGCATTTT.

CDR3 sequence reads: CASSQDGGPQPQHF. The CDR3 coding sequence is TGTGCCAGCAGCCAAGATGGAGGTCCCCAGCCCCAGCATTTT. The rearrangement joins TRBV3-1 (or the pseudogene TRBV3-2) to TRBJ1-5; D is unresolved. Germline V lookup: CDR1 LGHDT, CDR2 YNNKEL (reference sequence). Trimming removed 0 bases from V and 7 bases from J, with 10 bases in between. The CDR3 covers 14 residues.

The V and J genes are TRBV15 and TRBJ1-2; 10 bases map to TRBD1. This CDR3 comprises 14 residues. Germline V gene lookup returns CDR1 LNHNV and CDR2 YYDKDF (reference sequence). With V trimmed by 7 bases and J by 4 bases, 6 bases remained unmatched. The CDR3 loop reads CATNRDRGTYGYTF. CDR3 sequence (DNA): TGTGCCACCAACCGGGACAGGGGTACCTATGGCTACACCTTC.

CDR3 nucleotides: TGTGCCAGCAGCCAAGATCCGGCCGGTGCGCGCGGGGAGCAGTTCTTC. It specifies CASSQDPAGARGEQFF. This chain links TRBV3-1 (or the pseudogene TRBV3-2) with TRBJ2-1; weak D call: TRBD2 (5 bases). CDR3 size: 16 residues. Germline V gene sequence: CDR1 LGHDT, CDR2 YNNKEL (reference sequence). The V end lost 0 bases, the J end lost 10 bases, and 19 bases lay between the germline ends.

This clone has only a few counts. This sample includes further DNA sequences coding for the same CDR3. The chain recombines TRBV12-3 or TRBV12-4 with TRBJ2-7; TRBD1 agrees at 8 bases. Trimming cost V 3 bases and J 3 bases; bases outside gene matches: 1. The CDR3 contains 13 residues. CDR3 nucleotides: TGTGCCAGCAGTTTCGGACAGGGCTACGAGCAGTACTTC. This sequence encodes CASSFGQGYEQYF.

V and J are TRBV11-3 and TRBJ2-3; tentatively, D is TRBD1 (6 bases). The CDR3 has 14 amino acids. Germline V gene lookup returns CDR1 SGHNT and CDR2 YENEEA. V was shortened by 1 base and J by 5 bases, with 10 bases between the two germline ends. This chain's CDR3 is CASSLGGPGDTQYF. CDR3 bases: TGTGCCAGCAGCTTAGGGGGGCCGGGAGATACGCAGTATTTT.

This chain connects TRBV27 to TRBJ2-7; TRBD1 aligns across 11 bases. The CDR3 consists of 15 residues. The V gene end was trimmed by 5 bases and the J gene end by 3 bases; junction bases not matched to a gene: 6. Germline V gene data show CDR1 as MNHEY and CDR2 as SMNVEV (reference sequence). The chain's CDR3 is CASSLGQGAFYEQYF. CDR3 DNA: TGTGCCAGCAGTCTTGGACAGGGGGCCTTCTACGAGCAGTACTTC.

The chain recombines TRBV6-5 with TRBJ2-7, with 11 bases matching TRBD2. V gave up 6 bases and J gave up 2 bases; unmatched junction bases: 6. CDR1 MNHEY and CDR2 SVGAGI come from the germline V gene. The CDR3 consists of 15 residues. DNA for the CDR3: TGTGCCAGCAGGACGAGACTAGCGGGACCCTACGAGCAGTACTTC. Translated: CASRTRLAGPYEQYF.

V usage is TRBV18 and J usage is TRBJ2-7, with D perhaps TRBD1 (6 bases). Germline V CDR1 and CDR2: KGHSH, LQKENI. V lost 5 bases, J lost 2 bases, and 13 bases lay in between. This CDR3 has 14 residues. The CDR3 region has the DNA TGTGCCAGCTCAGTCGGGACACCAACCTACGAGCAGTACTTC. Encoded protein: CASSVGTPTYEQYF.

The J gene is TRBJ2-6, the V gene TRBV7-9; D is possibly TRBD2 (5 bases). V was pared by 2 bases and J by 4 bases, with 12 bases between. CDR1 and CDR2 from the germline V gene are SEHNR and FQNEAQ (reference sequence). CDR3 length equals 16 residues. This CDR3 is CASSLSTRDGANVLTF. CDR3 nucleotides: TGTGCCAGCAGCTTATCAACTAGAGACGGGGCCAACGTCCTGACTTTC.

The sample holds one count of this clone. The chain couples TRBV25-1 to TRBJ1-2; the D is unclear. CDR1 and CDR2 from the germline V gene are MGHDK and SYGVNS. Trimming took off 4 bases at V and 5 bases at J, with 8 bases between the two ends. This CDR3 has 12 amino acids. CDR3 nucleotides: TGTGCCAGCAGTGCGGGAGATTATGGCTACACCTTC. Its translation: CASSAGDYGYTF.

The J gene is TRBJ2-5, the V gene TRBV2; maybe TRBD1 (6 bases). The CDR3 totals 13 residues. V dropped 5 bases and J dropped 1 base, with 8 bases sitting between them. Germline CDR1 is SNHLY and CDR2 is FYNNEI. CDR3 DNA sequence: TGTGCCAGCAGTATACAGGGCCAAGAGACCCAGTACTTC. Translating it yields CASSIQGQETQYF. Looking up the rest from reference TRBV2 and TRBJ2-5 gives the full variable domain: EPEVTQTPSHQVTQMGQEVILRCVPISNHLYFYWYRQILGQKVEFLVSFYNNEISEKSEIFDDQFSVERPDGSNFTLKIRSTKLEDSAMYFCASSIQGQETQYFGPGTRLLVL.